This entry concerns a single T cell receptor beta chain. The source of the sample is a study of control samples from healthy donors and cancer patients. Germline CDR1 is LNHDA and CDR2 is SQIVND (reference sequence). Trimming took 8 bases from V and 0 from J, leaving 10 bases between them. The CDR3 totals 13 residues. TCRdb keeps only in-frame clones here, not all; method: immunoSEQ multiplex PCR. The table lists roughly 94,000 clones, roughly 83% of them singletons. Sample: PBMCs. The sequence was collected from a man between 65 and 85 years old with lung cancer. The V and J genes are TRBV19 and TRBJ1-2; no definite D call. The CDR3 protein is CASRLLANYGYTF. The CDR3 DNA sequence: TGTGCCAGTCGATTATTAGCTAACTATGGCTACACCTTC.